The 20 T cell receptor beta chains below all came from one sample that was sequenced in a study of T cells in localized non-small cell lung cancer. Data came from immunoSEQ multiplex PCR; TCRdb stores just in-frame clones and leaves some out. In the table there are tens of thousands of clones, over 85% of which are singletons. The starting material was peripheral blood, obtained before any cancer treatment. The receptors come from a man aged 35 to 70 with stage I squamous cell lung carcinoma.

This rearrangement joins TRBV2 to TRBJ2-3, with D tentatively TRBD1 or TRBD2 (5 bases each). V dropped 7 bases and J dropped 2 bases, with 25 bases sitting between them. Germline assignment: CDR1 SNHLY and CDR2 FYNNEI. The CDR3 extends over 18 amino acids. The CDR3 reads CASTEYPGRSTTTDTQYF. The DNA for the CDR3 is TGTGCCAGCACCGAATACCCGGGACGAAGTACCACCACAGATACGCAGTATTTT.

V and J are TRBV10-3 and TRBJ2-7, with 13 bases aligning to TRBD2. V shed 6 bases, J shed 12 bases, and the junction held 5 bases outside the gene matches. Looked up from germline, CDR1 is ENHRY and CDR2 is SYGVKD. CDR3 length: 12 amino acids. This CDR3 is CAISTTSGRPYF. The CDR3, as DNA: TGTGCCATCAGCACGACTAGCGGGAGGCCGTACTTC.

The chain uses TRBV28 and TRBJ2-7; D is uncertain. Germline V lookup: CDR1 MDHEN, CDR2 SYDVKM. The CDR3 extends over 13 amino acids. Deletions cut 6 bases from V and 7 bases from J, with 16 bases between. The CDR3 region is CASSTRVGDEQYF. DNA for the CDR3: TGTGCCAGCAGCACAAGGGTCGGAGATGAGCAGTACTTC. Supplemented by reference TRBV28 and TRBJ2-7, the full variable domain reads DVKVTQSSRYLVKRTGEKVFLECVQDMDHENMFWYRQDPGLGLRLIYFSYDVKMKEKGDIPEGYSVSREKKERFSLILESASTNQTSMYLCASSTRVGDEQYFGPGTRLTVT.

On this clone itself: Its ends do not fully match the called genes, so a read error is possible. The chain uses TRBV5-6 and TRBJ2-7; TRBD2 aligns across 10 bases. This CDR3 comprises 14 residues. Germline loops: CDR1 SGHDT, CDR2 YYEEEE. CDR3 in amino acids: CASSLSGRAYEQYF. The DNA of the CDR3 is TGTGCCAGCAGCTTAAGCGGGAGGGCCTATGAGCAGTACTTC. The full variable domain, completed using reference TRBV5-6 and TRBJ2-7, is DAGVTQSPTHLIKTRGQQVTLRCSPKSGHDTVSWYQQALGQGPQFIFQYYEEEERQRGNFPDRFSGHQFPNYSSELNVNALLLGDSALYLCASSLSGRAYEQYFGPGTRLTVT.

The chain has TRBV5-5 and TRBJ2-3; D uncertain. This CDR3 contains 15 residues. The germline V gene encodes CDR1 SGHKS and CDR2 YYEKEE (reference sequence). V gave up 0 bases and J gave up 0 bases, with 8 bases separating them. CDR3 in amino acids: CASSLATSSTDTQYF. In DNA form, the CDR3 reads TGTGCCAGCAGCTTGGCCACGTCTAGCACAGATACGCAGTATTTT.

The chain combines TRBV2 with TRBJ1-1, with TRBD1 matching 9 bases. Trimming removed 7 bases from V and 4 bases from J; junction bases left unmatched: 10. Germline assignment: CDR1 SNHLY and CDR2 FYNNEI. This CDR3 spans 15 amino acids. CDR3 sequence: CASTRTLTGGTEAFF. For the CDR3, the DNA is TGTGCCAGCACCAGAACGTTGACAGGGGGCACTGAAGCTTTCTTT.

The CDR3 protein is CASSPRGGGGNYGYTF. CDR3 sequence (DNA): TGTGCCAGCAGCCCCCGCGGAGGGGGGGGGAACTATGGCTACACCTTC. The V and J genes are TRBV5-4 and TRBJ1-2; a weak D match, TRBD1 (6 bases). This CDR3 has 16 residues. V was cut by 4 bases and J by 2 bases, with 18 bases left in between. Germline V gene data show CDR1 as SGHNT and CDR2 as YYREEE (reference sequence).

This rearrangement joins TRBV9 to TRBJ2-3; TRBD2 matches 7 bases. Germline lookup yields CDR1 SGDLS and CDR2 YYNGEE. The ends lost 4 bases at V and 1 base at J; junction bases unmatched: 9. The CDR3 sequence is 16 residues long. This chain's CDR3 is CASSFGWEGGTDTQYF. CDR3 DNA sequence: TGTGCCAGCAGCTTTGGGTGGGAGGGCGGCACAGATACGCAGTATTTT.

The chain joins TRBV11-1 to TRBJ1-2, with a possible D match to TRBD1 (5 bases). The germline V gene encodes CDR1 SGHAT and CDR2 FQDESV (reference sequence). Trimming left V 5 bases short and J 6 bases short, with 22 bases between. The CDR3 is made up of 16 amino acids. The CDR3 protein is CASSAHRDARGNGYTF. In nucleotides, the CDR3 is TGTGCCAGCAGCGCCCACCGGGACGCAAGAGGGAATGGCTACACCTTC. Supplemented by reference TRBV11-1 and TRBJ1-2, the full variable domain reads EAEVAQSPRYKITEKSQAVAFWCDPISGHATLYWYRQILGQGPELLVQFQDESVVDDSQLPKDRFSAERLKGVDSTLKIQPAELGDSAMYLCASSAHRDARGNGYTFGSGTRLTVV.

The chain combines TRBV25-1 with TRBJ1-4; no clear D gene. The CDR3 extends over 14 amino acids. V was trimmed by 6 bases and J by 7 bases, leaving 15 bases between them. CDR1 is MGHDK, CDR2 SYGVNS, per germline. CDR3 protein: CASSPGSIGEKLFF. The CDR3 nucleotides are TGTGCCAGCAGCCCGGGAAGTATTGGTGAAAAACTGTTTTTT. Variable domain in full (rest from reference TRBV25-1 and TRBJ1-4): EADIYQTPRYLVIGTGKKITLECSQTMGHDKMYWYQQDPGMELHLIHYSYGVNSTEKGDLSSESTVSRIRTEHFPLTLESARPSHTSQYLCASSPGSIGEKLFFGSGTQLSVL.

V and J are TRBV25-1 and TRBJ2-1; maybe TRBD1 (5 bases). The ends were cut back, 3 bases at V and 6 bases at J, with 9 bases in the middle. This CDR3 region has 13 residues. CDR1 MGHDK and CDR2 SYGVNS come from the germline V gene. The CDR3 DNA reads TGTGCCAGCAGTGAGCAGGGTTCCAATGAGCAGTTCTTC. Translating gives CASSEQGSNEQFF.

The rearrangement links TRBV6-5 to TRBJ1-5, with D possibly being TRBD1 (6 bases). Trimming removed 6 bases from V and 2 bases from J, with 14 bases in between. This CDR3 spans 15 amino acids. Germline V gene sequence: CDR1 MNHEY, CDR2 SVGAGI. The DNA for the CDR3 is TGTGCCAGCAGCCCGGACAGAAAAGGCAATCAGCCCCAGCATTTT. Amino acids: CASSPDRKGNQPQHF.

This chain's CDR3 is CASSPTSNEKLFF. CDR3 in DNA: TGTGCCAGCAGCCCGACAAGTAATGAAAAACTGTTTTTT. The chain has TRBV28 and TRBJ1-4; D unclear. This CDR3 spans 13 amino acids. Germline CDR1 and CDR2: MDHEN and SYDVKM. Trimming shortened V by 6 bases and J by 4 bases, and 9 bases separated the two germline ends.

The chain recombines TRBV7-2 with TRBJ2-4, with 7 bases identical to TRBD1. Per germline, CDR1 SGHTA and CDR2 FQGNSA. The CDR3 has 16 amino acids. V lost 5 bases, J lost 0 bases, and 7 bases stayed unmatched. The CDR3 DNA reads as TGTGCCAGCAGCCCCCAGGGACAGTTAGCCAAAAACATTCAGTACTTC. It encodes CASSPQGQLAKNIQYF.

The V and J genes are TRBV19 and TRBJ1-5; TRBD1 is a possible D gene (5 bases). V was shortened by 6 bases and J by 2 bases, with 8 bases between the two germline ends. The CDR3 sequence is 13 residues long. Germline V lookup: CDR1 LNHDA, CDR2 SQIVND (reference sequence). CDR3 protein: CASRAGRNQPQHF. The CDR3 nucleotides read TGTGCCAGTAGAGCGGGACGCAATCAGCCCCAGCATTTT.

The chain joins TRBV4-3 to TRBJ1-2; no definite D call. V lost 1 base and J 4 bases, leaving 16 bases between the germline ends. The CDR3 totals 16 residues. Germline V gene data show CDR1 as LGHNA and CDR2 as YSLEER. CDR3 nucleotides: TGCGCCAGCAGCCAAGGATCAAGACCGGGCCCCTATGGCTACACCTTC. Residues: CASSQGSRPGPYGYTF.

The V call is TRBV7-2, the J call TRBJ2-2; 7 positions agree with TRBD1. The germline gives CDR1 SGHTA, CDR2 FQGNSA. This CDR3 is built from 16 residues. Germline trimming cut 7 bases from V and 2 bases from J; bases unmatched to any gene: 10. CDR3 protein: CASNPRGGGNTGELFF. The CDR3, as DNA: TGTGCCAGCAACCCGCGAGGGGGCGGAAACACCGGGGAGCTGTTTTTT.

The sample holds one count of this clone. Here the CDR3 reads CASRRPEGLADYEQYF. The CDR3 bases are TGTGCCAGCAGGCGGCCCGAGGGGCTGGCAGACTACGAGCAGTACTTC. The gene calls are TRBV28 and TRBJ2-7, with D perhaps TRBD1 or TRBD2 (5 bases each). The CDR3 has 16 amino acids. Per the germline V gene, CDR1 is MDHEN and CDR2 is SYDVKM. V dropped 6 bases and J dropped 3 bases, with 21 bases sitting between them.

The CDR3 loop is CAGTGGFGPNYGYTF. The CDR3 nucleotides are TGTGCCGGGACAGGGGGCTTCGGGCCTAACTATGGCTACACCTTC. This rearrangement joins TRBV28 to TRBJ1-2, with TRBD1 matching over 12 bases. The CDR3 has 15 residues. The V gene's germline CDR1 is MDHEN and CDR2 SYDVKM. Trimming removed 11 bases from V and 0 bases from J; junction bases left unmatched: 7.

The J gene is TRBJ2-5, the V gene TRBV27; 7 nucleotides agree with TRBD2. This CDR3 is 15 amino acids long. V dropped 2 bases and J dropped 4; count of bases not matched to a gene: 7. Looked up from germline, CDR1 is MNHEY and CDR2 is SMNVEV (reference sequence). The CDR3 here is CASSLLQRDRETQYF. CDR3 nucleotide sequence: TGTGCCAGCAGTTTACTCCAGCGGGACCGAGAGACCCAGTACTTC.